The clone carrying this T cell receptor beta chain has just one count. Its antigen is still unknown. Germline V CDR1 and CDR2: SGHRS, YFSETQ. V shed 5 bases and J shed 4 bases, with 13 bases lying between them. This CDR3 spans 13 amino acids. Peripheral blood came from all dose cohorts at three timepoints. This record comes from a study of OX40 agonist ivuxolimab in advanced cancers. Study-level background: The drug used for patients, ivuxolimab, was an agonistic anti-OX40 (CD134) antibody. The study enrolled dose-escalation patients with hepatocellular carcinoma, melanoma, renal cell or head and neck cancer.

Libraries were prepared by immunoSEQ multiplex PCR; TCRdb keeps only in-frame clonotypes and omits some of them. The repertoire has 100,000 or so clones, approximately 90% of them found once; the top ten carry approximately 0.58%. Study results and caveats: Nonresponders, in some cases, also had low normalized T-cell clonal expansion.

The chain carries TRBV5-1 and TRBJ2-7; D is tentatively TRBD1 or TRBD2 (5 bases each). The sequence derives from an adult with an advanced solid tumor such as melanoma, head and neck, liver or kidney cancer. Sample: CD4+ or CD8+ T cells sorted from blood, taken in a trial of the OX40 agonist ivuxolimab. The CDR3 here is CASSRDGQYEQYF. CDR3 in DNA: TGCGCCAGCAGTCGGGACGGGCAATACGAGCAGTACTTC.